This entry features one T cell receptor (beta chain) sequence. Its antigen remains unknown. The sample is drawn from a study of cytomegalovirus exposure and HLA in healthy donors. The study's findings and limits: Later genetic work tied a missense DCLRE1C variant to beta-chain V and J trimming.

PCR employed 60 Vbeta and 13 Jbeta primers. Assay used: immunoSEQ multiplex PCR; TCRdb lists only in-frame clones, some missing. Counted here are around 200,000 clones, roughly 87% occurring once; the ten biggest clones make up around 6%. V shed 8 bases and J shed 0 bases, with 8 bases lying between them. The V gene's germline CDR1 is MNHNY and CDR2 SVGAGI (reference sequence). The CDR3 runs 13 residues. The specimen was PBMCs. V is TRBV6-6 and J is TRBJ1-3, with D uncertain. The sequence was collected from a man in his forties in good health and CMV-seropositive. The CDR3 region has the DNA TGTGCCAGCGAGGGAGGCTCTGGAAACACCATATATTTT. This gives the protein CASEGGSGNTIYF.